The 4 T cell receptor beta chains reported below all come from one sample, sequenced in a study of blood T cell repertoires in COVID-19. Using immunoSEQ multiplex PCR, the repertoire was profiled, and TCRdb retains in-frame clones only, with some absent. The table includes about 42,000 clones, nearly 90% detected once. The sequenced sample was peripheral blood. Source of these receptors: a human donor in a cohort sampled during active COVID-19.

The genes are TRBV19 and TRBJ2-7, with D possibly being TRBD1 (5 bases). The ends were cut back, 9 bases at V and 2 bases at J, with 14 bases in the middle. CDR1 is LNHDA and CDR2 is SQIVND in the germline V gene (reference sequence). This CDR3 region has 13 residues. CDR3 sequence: CAREGRVAYEQYF. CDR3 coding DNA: TGTGCCAGAGAAGGCAGGGTGGCCTACGAGCAGTACTTC.

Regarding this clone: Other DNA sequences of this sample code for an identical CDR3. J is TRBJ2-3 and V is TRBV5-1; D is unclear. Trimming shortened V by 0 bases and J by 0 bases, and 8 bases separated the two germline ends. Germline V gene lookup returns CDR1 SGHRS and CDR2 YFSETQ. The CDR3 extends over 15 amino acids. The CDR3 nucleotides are TGCGCCAGCAGCTTGGATGGCAGAAGCACAGATACGCAGTATTTT. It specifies CASSLDGRSTDTQYF. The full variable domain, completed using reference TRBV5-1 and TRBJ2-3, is KAGVTQTPRYLIKTRGQQVTLSCSPISGHRSVSWYQQTPGQGLQFLFEYFSETQRNKGNFPGRFSGRQFSNSRSEMNVSTLELGDSALYLCASSLDGRSTDTQYFGPGTRLTVL.

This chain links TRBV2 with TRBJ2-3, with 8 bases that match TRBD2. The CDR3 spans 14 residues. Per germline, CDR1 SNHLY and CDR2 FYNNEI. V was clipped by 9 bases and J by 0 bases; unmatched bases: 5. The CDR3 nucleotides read TGTGCCAGACGGGGGGGCTCAAGCACAGATACGCAGTATTTT. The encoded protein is CARRGGSSTDTQYF.

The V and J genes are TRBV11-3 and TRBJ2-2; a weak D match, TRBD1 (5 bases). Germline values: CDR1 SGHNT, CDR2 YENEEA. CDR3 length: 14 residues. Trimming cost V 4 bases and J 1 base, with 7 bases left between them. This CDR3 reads CASSYRRNTGELFF. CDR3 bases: TGTGCCAGCAGCTACAGGAGGAACACCGGGGAGCTGTTTTTT.